This T cell receptor beta chain was captured by sequencing in a study of blood T cell repertoires in COVID-19. Assay used: immunoSEQ multiplex PCR; TCRdb lists only in-frame clones, some missing. The sample records 150,000 to 200,000 clones, approximately 90% being singletons. This CDR3 contains 15 residues. The chain links TRBV1 to TRBJ2-3; the table calls TRBD2, which could not be checked here. TRBV1 is a listed pseudogene. The clonotype comes from a woman between 18 and 30 years old who had recovered from COVID-19. Sequencing was performed on PBMCs or T cells enriched from blood (not recorded which). CDR3 amino acids: CTSSVSGRVSDTQYF. As DNA, the CDR3 is TGCACCAGCAGCGTTAGCGGGAGGGTATCAGATACGCAGTATTTT.